A selection of T cell receptor beta chains follows, all from one sample in a study of blood T cell repertoires in COVID-19. Sequencing used immunoSEQ multiplex PCR; TCRdb keeps in-frame clones, though not all of them. The data show 130,000 to 150,000 clones, over 70% seen once. Sequencing was performed on peripheral blood. All receptors derive from a man between 70 and 80 years old who had recovered from COVID-19. Both conserved end residues are part of each CDR3. The D gene is left open where the match is weak. Clone size appears in some rows only: once, few, many, or a class for an expanded clone.

clone size	V gene	J gene	D gene	CDR3 protein	CDR3 DNA
-	TRBV2	TRBJ2-5	TRBD2	CASSDPTSGGRGETQYF	TGTGCCAGCAGTGATCCGACTAGCGGAGGGAGGGGAGAGACCCAGTACTTC
few	TRBV7-3	TRBJ2-3	TRBD2	CASSSGLAGHTDTQYF	TGTGCCAGCAGCTCGGGACTAGCGGGCCACACAGATACGCAGTATTTT
-	TRBV30	TRBJ2-7	-	CAWSADYSYEQYF	TGTGCCTGGAGTGCCGACTACTCCTACGAGCAGTACTTC
-	TRBV3-1/TRBV3-2	TRBJ2-3	TRBD2	CASSQGLAGDVDTQYF	TGTGCCAGCAGCCAGGGACTAGCGGGAGATGTAGATACGCAGTATTTT
-	TRBV6-6	TRBJ2-1	TRBD2	CASSLSSGGPYNEQFF	TGTGCCAGCAGTTTGAGTAGCGGGGGACCTTACAATGAGCAGTTCTTC
-	TRBV19	TRBJ1-2	TRBD1	CASSFRDSHYTF	TGTGCCAGTAGTTTCCGGGACAGCCACTACACCTTC
-	TRBV6-5	TRBJ2-5	TRBD2	CASSYSEREVQETQYF	TGTGCCAGCAGTTACTCTGAACGGGAGGTCCAAGAGACCCAGTACTTC
-	TRBV19	TRBJ2-2	-	CASSITGYGELFF	TGTGCCAGTAGTATAACAGGGTACGGGGAGCTGTTTTTT
-	TRBV6-6	TRBJ1-2	-	CASSGLRNYGYTF	TGTGCCAGCAGCGGACTACGCAACTATGGCTACACCTTC
once	TRBV7-8	TRBJ1-1	-	CASSSGQNTEAFF	TGTGCCAGCAGCTCCGGACAGAACACTGAAGCTTTCTTT
once	TRBV7-6	TRBJ2-5	-	CASSLQTSPGTQYF	TGTGCCAGCAGCTTACAAACTAGTCCGGGGACCCAGTACTTC